These T cell receptor beta chains were read from a single sample in a study of CD8 T cells in Susac syndrome. TCRdb independently ran MiXCR on the immunoSEQ multiplex PCR reads; one entry per CDR3 protein. The profile shows about 130,000 distinct CDR3 sequences, under 95% of them singletons. Sequencing was performed on CD8+ T cells from PBMCs. The receptors originated from a human donor with multiple sclerosis. The CDR3 runs from the conserved cysteine through the conserved F or W. A D gene is named only where the DNA matches it firmly. The size entry is marked missing in some rows and otherwise reads once, few, many or a size class.

clone_size	v_call	j_call	d_call	cdr3_aa	cdr3_nt
-	TRBV19	TRBJ2-7	-	CASSIPRSHEQYF	TGTGCCAGTAGTATCCCCAGAAGCCACGAGCAGTACTTC
-	TRBV1	TRBJ2-4	-	CTSSQETSGKIYVAKNIQYF	TGCACCAGCAGCCAAGAAACTAGCGGAAAGATATACGTAGCCAAAAACATTCAGTACTTC
-	TRBV12-3/TRBV12-4	TRBJ1-5	TRBD1	CASSQRQGNQPQHF	TGTGCCAGCAGTCAAAGACAGGGTAATCAGCCCCAGCATTTT
-	TRBV4-3	TRBJ2-7	-	CASSQESLSSYEQYF	TGCGCCAGCAGCCAAGAAAGCCTCAGCTCCTACGAGCAGTACTTC
-	TRBV30	TRBJ2-3	-	CAWIEGLASTDTQYF	TGTGCCTGGATTGAGGGACTGGCTAGCACAGATACGCAGTATTTT
few	TRBV6-5	TRBJ2-1	-	CASSFRYEQFF	TGTGCCAGCAGTTTCCGATATGAGCAGTTCTTC
-	TRBV3-1	TRBJ2-6	-	CASSQDLGAGANVLTF	TGTGCCAGCAGCCAAGATTTAGGGGCCGGGGCCAACGTCCTGACTTTC
-	TRBV27	TRBJ1-1	TRBD1	CASSLTGVSTEAFF	TGTGCCAGCAGTCTGACAGGGGTGAGCACTGAAGCTTTCTTT
-	TRBV18	TRBJ2-7	TRBD2	CASSSAGLAIYEQYF	TGTGCCAGCTCATCCGCGGGACTAGCGATCTACGAGCAGTACTTC
-	TRBV12-3/TRBV12-4	TRBJ2-7	TRBD2	CASSRRTSSYEQYF	TGTGCCAGCAGCAGACGGACTAGTTCCTACGAGCAGTACTTC
-	TRBV2	TRBJ2-3	TRBD2	CARQGLAGTDTQYF	TGTGCCAGACAAGGACTAGCGGGCACAGATACGCAGTATTTT
-	TRBV29-1	TRBJ2-2	TRBD1	CSVNRGTGELFF	TGCAGCGTGAACAGGGGCACCGGGGAGCTGTTTTTT
-	TRBV6-5	TRBJ1-5	TRBD1	CASSQGGEPQHF	TGTGCCAGCAGTCAGGGGGGGGAGCCCCAGCATTTT
-	TRBV11-2	TRBJ2-1	-	CASRLGTARIHEQFF	TGTGCCAGCAGGCTCGGGACCGCTAGGATTCATGAGCAGTTCTTC
-	TRBV28	TRBJ2-5	-	CATLRVSTGSWEETQYF	TGTGCCACTCTGCGCGTTTCTACCGGGAGCTGGGAGGAGACCCAGTACTTC
-	TRBV15	TRBJ2-7	-	CAIGNSYEQYF	TGTGCCATCGGTAATAGCTACGAGCAGTACTTC
-	TRBV29-1	TRBJ2-1	TRBD1	CSVTWTGQVGIEQFF	TGCAGCGTTACTTGGACAGGCCAAGTAGGGATTGAGCAGTTCTTC
-	TRBV28	TRBJ1-4	-	CASSFLEKLFF	TGTGCCAGCAGTTTTTTAGAAAAACTGTTTTTT
-	TRBV7-2	TRBJ1-1	TRBD1	CASSFGQGATEAFF	TGTGCCAGCAGCTTTGGACAGGGGGCGACTGAAGCTTTCTTT
-	TRBV24-1	TRBJ2-2	TRBD2	CATSDFAFSGRAPGELFF	TGTGCCACCAGTGATTTTGCCTTCAGCGGGAGGGCCCCCGGGGAGCTGTTTTTT
few	TRBV27	TRBJ2-5	-	CASRNQNEETQYF	TGTGCCAGCAGAAACCAAAATGAAGAGACCCAGTACTTC
-	TRBV13	TRBJ2-4	-	CASSFRGGKNIQYF	TGTGCCAGCAGCTTTCGTGGGGGCAAAAACATTCAGTACTTC
-	TRBV6-2/TRBV6-3	TRBJ2-1	-	CASSLTVYNEQFF	TGTGCCAGCAGTTTGACAGTTTACAATGAGCAGTTCTTC
-	TRBV4-1	TRBJ1-1	-	CASSSGQQKAFF	TGCGCCAGCAGCTCAGGACAGCAGAAAGCTTTCTTT
-	TRBV29-1	TRBJ2-7	TRBD2	CSVELAGADYEQYF	TGCAGCGTTGAACTGGCGGGAGCGGATTACGAGCAGTACTTC
-	TRBV25-1	TRBJ2-1	-	CANPGRLVHTYNEQFF	TGTGCCAACCCCGGGCGACTGGTTCATACCTACAATGAGCAGTTCTTC
-	TRBV6-1	TRBJ1-5	-	CASSERRVGQPQHF	TGTGCCAGCAGTGAACGCAGGGTCGGTCAGCCCCAGCATTTT
-	TRBV12-3/TRBV12-4	TRBJ1-1	-	CASSFSYDAEAFF	TGTGCCAGCAGTTTCAGTTACGACGCTGAAGCTTTCTTT
-	TRBV6-6	TRBJ2-7	-	CASGTLEQYF	TGTGCCAGCGGTACACTCGAGCAGTACTTC
-	TRBV16	TRBJ2-5	TRBD1	CASSLATGGYQETQYF	TGTGCCAGCAGCCTTGCGACAGGGGGCTACCAAGAGACCCAGTACTTC
-	TRBV7-9	TRBJ2-7	TRBD1	CASSNRDGTASYEQYF	TGTGCCAGCAGCAACCGAGACGGGACAGCATCGTACGAGCAGTACTTC
-	TRBV6-5	TRBJ1-2	-	CASSYSREGLDYGYTF	TGTGCCAGCAGTTACTCTAGGGAGGGCTTGGACTATGGCTACACCTTC
-	TRBV30	TRBJ2-7	-	CAWMTPGGAYYEQYF	TGTGCCTGGATGACCCCCGGGGGCGCCTACTACGAGCAGTACTTC
few	TRBV6-1	TRBJ1-1	TRBD1	CASSSLQGGAEAFF	TGTGCCAGCAGTTCCCTACAGGGGGGTGCTGAAGCTTTCTTT
-	TRBV6-4	TRBJ2-2	-	CASSDHPDYTGELFF	TGTGCCAGCAGTGATCACCCGGATTACACCGGGGAGCTGTTTTTT
-	TRBV9	TRBJ2-1	-	CASSGGGEGLGNEQFF	TGTGCCAGCAGTGGAGGGGGGGAGGGCCTAGGGAATGAGCAGTTCTTC
once	TRBV5-1	TRBJ1-1	TRBD1	CASSTGQGASGTEAFF	TGCGCCAGCAGCACGGGACAGGGGGCGTCGGGCACTGAAGCTTTCTTT
-	TRBV20-1	TRBJ1-2	-	CSARDGRGANYGYTF	TGCAGTGCTAGAGATGGGAGGGGGGCCAACTATGGCTACACCTTC
few	TRBV6-5	TRBJ2-2	-	CASSPPSGELFF	TGTGCCAGCAGTCCTCCCTCCGGGGAGCTGTTTTTT
-	TRBV4-1	TRBJ1-1	TRBD1	CASTTGGQGANTEAFF	TGCGCCAGCACCACAGGAGGACAGGGGGCGAACACTGAAGCTTTCTTT
-	TRBV9	TRBJ2-2	-	CASSEGGGPNTGELFF	TGTGCCAGCAGCGAAGGGGGAGGGCCGAACACCGGGGAGCTGTTTTTT
-	TRBV11-2	TRBJ2-4	-	CASSLVGTAKNIQYF	TGTGCCAGCAGCTTGGTTGGGACAGCCAAAAACATTCAGTACTTC
-	TRBV30	TRBJ2-7	TRBD2	CAWTLGDSGNYEQYF	TGTGCCTGGACGCTCGGGGATAGCGGGAATTACGAGCAGTACTTC
-	TRBV20-1	TRBJ2-1	TRBD2	CSARDLAGHTYNEQFF	TGCAGTGCTAGAGATCTAGCGGGACACACCTACAATGAGCAGTTCTTC
-	TRBV18	TRBJ1-3	-	CASSPVAYLSGNTIYF	TGTGCCAGCTCACCGGTGGCTTACCTCTCTGGAAACACCATATATTTT
-	TRBV6-6	TRBJ1-1	-	CASSPAAFF	TGTGCCAGCAGCCCAGCAGCTTTCTTT
-	TRBV29-1	TRBJ2-7	TRBD2	CSVDTSGYEQYF	TGCAGCGTTGATACTAGCGGATACGAGCAGTACTTC
-	TRBV5-8	TRBJ2-1	TRBD2	CASSYTSGSDNEQFF	TGTGCCAGCAGCTACACTAGCGGGAGTGACAATGAGCAGTTCTTC
-	TRBV6-1	TRBJ2-1	TRBD1	CASRQQGTEQFF	TGTGCCAGCAGACAACAGGGGACTGAGCAGTTCTTC
-	TRBV5-6	TRBJ2-1	-	CASSLYLGYNEQFF	TGTGCCAGCAGCTTGTACCTGGGATACAATGAGCAGTTCTTC
-	TRBV13	TRBJ1-5	-	CASSSYGEPQHF	TGTGCCAGCAGCTCTTATGGTGAGCCCCAGCATTTT
-	TRBV7-6	TRBJ1-1	-	CASSSPPDSSMNTEAFF	TGTGCCAGCAGCTCCCCCCCAGACAGCAGTATGAACACTGAAGCTTTCTTT
-	TRBV5-1	TRBJ2-6	-	CASSWSSGANVLTF	TGCGCCAGCAGCTGGAGCTCTGGGGCCAACGTCCTGACTTTC